A single sample gave rise to the 11 T cell receptor beta chains below, sequenced in a study of shared clonotypes between healthy human individuals. The method was immunoSEQ multiplex PCR; TCRdb's version includes in-frame clones alone and lacks a portion of them. The repertoire holds over 2 million clones, with roughly 95% as singletons. Sequencing was performed on naive CD4+ T cells sorted from blood. Subset indicated: CD45RA+ positively selected. The receptors stem from a young man in good health.

CDR3 nucleotides: TGTGCCAGTAGGTCCGTCAGGCTGATAGATGGAAACACCATATATTTT. It translates to CASRSVRLIDGNTIYF. This chain uses TRBV19 with TRBJ1-3; D not resolved. V dropped 6 bases and J dropped 3 bases, with 18 bases sitting between them. The CDR3 covers 16 residues. CDR1 is LNHDA, CDR2 SQIVND, per germline (reference sequence).

The chain combines TRBV7-2 with TRBJ2-5; D uncertain. The CDR3 consists of 16 residues. CDR1 and CDR2 (germline): SGHTA, FQGNSA. Trimming left V 5 bases short and J 0 bases short, with 16 bases between. The CDR3 region is CASSPIGRLYQETQYF. DNA for the CDR3: TGTGCCAGCAGCCCCATCGGACGGTTGTACCAAGAGACCCAGTACTTC.

A remark on this clone: The same CDR3 is also encoded by other DNA sequences in this sample. The chain uses TRBV18 and TRBJ2-3, with 8 bases identical to TRBD2. The V gene's germline CDR1 is KGHSH and CDR2 LQKENI. There are 16 residues in the CDR3. J gave up 2 bases and V 0 bases, and 4 bases lay outside the gene matches. CDR3: CASSPPNSGTTDTQYF. The CDR3 bases are TGTGCCAGCTCACCACCGAATAGCGGGACCACAGATACGCAGTATTTT.

V gene TRBV11-3 combines with J gene TRBJ2-5; TRBD1 matches 7 bases. The germline V gene encodes CDR1 SGHNT and CDR2 YENEEA. This CDR3 contains 15 residues. J gave up 7 bases and V 1 base, and 9 bases lay outside the gene matches. The CDR3 here is CASSLGPTGERTQYF. The CDR3, as DNA: TGTGCCAGCAGCTTAGGCCCTACAGGGGAGCGGACCCAGTACTTC. Drawing the rest from reference TRBV11-3 and TRBJ2-5, the complete variable domain is EAGVVQSPRYKIIEKKQPVAFWCNPISGHNTLYWYLQNLGQGPELLIRYENEEAVDDSQLPKDRFSAERLKGVDSTLKIQPAELGDSAVYLCASSLGPTGERTQYFGPGTRLLVL.

This chain uses TRBV18 with TRBJ1-1; no reliable D call. Germline V gene lookup returns CDR1 KGHSH and CDR2 LQKENI. CDR3 length: 16 residues. The V end lost 2 bases, the J end lost 0 bases, and 13 bases lay between the germline ends. The CDR3 region is CASSPAGGTLNTEAFF. CDR3 DNA: TGTGCCAGCTCACCAGCAGGAGGAACCTTGAACACTGAAGCTTTCTTT.

J is TRBJ2-1 and V is TRBV5-1, with TRBD1 identical over 10 bases. Germline lookup yields CDR1 SGHRS and CDR2 YFSETQ. This CDR3 has 15 amino acids. Unmatched junction bases numbered 9, after V lost 4 bases and J lost 8 bases. This CDR3 reads CASSMGQGRVDEQFF. The CDR3 bases are TGCGCCAGCAGCATGGGACAGGGGCGTGTGGATGAGCAGTTCTTC.

This clone was found once. This chain uses TRBV5-1 with TRBJ2-7; TRBD1 aligns across 7 bases. The V and J ends lost 0 bases and 3 bases, in that order; junction bases with no gene match: 12. Germline values: CDR1 SGHRS, CDR2 YFSETQ. This CDR3 is built from 17 residues. CDR3 region: CASSLAWGQLNFYEQYF. As DNA, the CDR3 is TGCGCCAGCAGCTTGGCCTGGGGACAGCTAAACTTCTACGAGCAGTACTTC. Supplemented by reference TRBV5-1 and TRBJ2-7, the full variable domain reads KAGVTQTPRYLIKTRGQQVTLSCSPISGHRSVSWYQQTPGQGLQFLFEYFSETQRNKGNFPGRFSGRQFSNSRSEMNVSTLELGDSALYLCASSLAWGQLNFYEQYFGPGTRLTVT.

As DNA, the CDR3 is TGTGCCAGCGGTAGGACAGGGGCTAATGAAAAACTGTTTTTT. Its protein is CASGRTGANEKLFF. This chain connects TRBV6-1 to TRBJ1-4; 9 bases fit TRBD1. CDR3 length: 14 amino acids. With 8 bases clipped from V and 3 bases from J, the junction kept 4 bases outside the gene matches. Germline CDR1 and CDR2: MNHNS and SASEGT.

Of note for this clone: Other DNA sequences in the same sample also yield this CDR3. The V call is TRBV9, the J call TRBJ1-2; D not resolved. Per germline, CDR1 SGDLS and CDR2 YYNGEE. The CDR3 runs 13 residues. Trimming took 0 bases from V and 2 from J, leaving 5 bases between them. In DNA, the CDR3 is TGTGCCAGCAGCGTAGAGACAAACTATGGCTACACCTTC. Translated, it gives CASSVETNYGYTF.

This clone appeared once. This chain joins TRBV6-5 and TRBJ1-1; 8 bases fit TRBD1. Germline values: CDR1 MNHEY, CDR2 SVGAGI. The CDR3 is 13 residues long. With V trimmed by 0 bases and J by 11 bases, 5 bases remained unmatched. The CDR3 DNA reads TGTGCCAGCAGTTACTCCCGGACAGGGAGCGCTTTCTTT. This gives the protein CASSYSRTGSAFF.

The chain carries TRBV28 and TRBJ2-3; D is possibly TRBD1 (6 bases). V lost 4 bases and J lost 4, with 12 bases in between. There are 14 residues in the CDR3. In germline, CDR1 is MDHEN, CDR2 SYDVKM. Here the CDR3 reads CASSSQQGADTQYF. CDR3 sequence (DNA): TGTGCCAGCAGTTCTCAACAGGGAGCAGATACGCAGTATTTT.